Listed below are T cell receptor beta chains from one sample, sequenced in a study of cytomegalovirus exposure and HLA in healthy donors. The data were produced by immunoSEQ multiplex PCR, yet TCRdb's version contains in-frame clones alone and is incomplete. The table includes about 31,000 clones, roughly 67% detected once. Sequenced input: PBMCs. The receptor set was obtained from a man aged 40-55 years in good health and CMV-seropositive. Each CDR3 is given with its conserved first and last residue.

V gene,J gene,CDR3 protein
TRBV4-2,TRBJ2-5,CASSRTPGQGAETQYF
TRBV7-2,TRBJ1-5,CASSLSDRAHQPQHF
TRBV5-6,TRBJ2-5,CASSLGRGKETQYF
TRBV11-3,TRBJ1-2,CASSLGQGASGYTF
TRBV27,TRBJ1-6,CASSFEGTYNSPLHF
TRBV4-1,TRBJ2-1,CASSPPREPEQFF
TRBV2,TRBJ1-1,CASSADTLTEAFF
TRBV6-5,TRBJ2-7,CASSLESYYEQYF
TRBV5-4,TRBJ2-3,CASSQGRGGRDTQYF
TRBV19,TRBJ1-1,CASSITRDGEAFF
TRBV7-2,TRBJ2-7,CASSSDRGEQYF
TRBV5-4,TRBJ2-1,CASSRQGVYNEQFF
TRBV6-1,TRBJ1-4,CASSEGQGAEKLFF
TRBV9,TRBJ2-1,CASSPGTSLYEQFF
TRBV9,TRBJ2-7,CASSVRGGGSTEQYF
TRBV4-1,TRBJ1-1,CASSQRGTGEEAFF
TRBV6-5,TRBJ1-6,CASSLQGWSYNSPLHF
TRBV7-2,TRBJ2-2,CASSRQTGGNTGELFF
TRBV2,TRBJ1-4,CASSVRRGATNEKLFF
TRBV14,TRBJ2-7,CASSQGQTVALEQYF
TRBV11-3,TRBJ2-7,CASGITGLVREQYF
TRBV7-8,TRBJ1-1,CASSAWDRGTEAFF
TRBV27,TRBJ2-2,CASRTLGLAGGRNGELFF
TRBV6-6,TRBJ1-3,CASAGTGGSGNTIYF
TRBV27,TRBJ2-1,CASRITLSSGGEFF
TRBV13,TRBJ2-3,CASSTLGRGADTQYF
TRBV21-1,TRBJ2-7,CASSARDRERGYEQYF
TRBV11-3,TRBJ1-4,CASSSSRPGKLFF
TRBV30,TRBJ2-1,CAWSVRAGWAEQFF
TRBV14,TRBJ2-1,CASSQGQGTEPGEQFF
TRBV5-6,TRBJ2-5,CASSLWDTQETQYF
TRBV7-2,TRBJ2-4,CASSYSWTGVQNIQYF
TRBV6-6,TRBJ2-4,CASSTKLDIQYF
TRBV2,NA,CASSEKTGSSYEQYF
TRBV6-1,TRBJ1-2,CASSVQQGLNGYTF
TRBV4-1,TRBJ1-1,CASSQEPGDTEAFF
TRBV9,TRBJ2-7,CASSVGLELRTGYEQYF
TRBV27,TRBJ2-7,CASSSAAGALAPEQYF
TRBV6-1,TRBJ1-1,CATDRAEGTEAFF
TRBV19,TRBJ1-5,CASSPPGRGDSNQPQHF
TRBV9,TRBJ1-1,CASSVTGNTEAFF
TRBV28,TRBJ1-5,CASSGYSDRVRQPQHF